Following are 23 T cell receptor beta chains from one sample sequenced in a study of CD8+ T cells in alopecia areata. cDNA serving as the sequencing template came from extracted, reverse transcribed RNA. Assay: immunoSEQ multiplex PCR; the TCRdb copy retains only in-frame clones and omits some. The sample shows 100,000 to 150,000 clones, about 51% of them seen only once. Source material: NKG2D-low CD8+ T cells sorted from blood. These receptors originate from a human donor with alopecia areata.

This chain connects TRBV27 to TRBJ2-4; 11 bases match TRBD2. The CDR3 sequence is 15 residues long. With V trimmed by 0 bases and J by 5 bases, 0 bases remained unmatched. CDR1 is MNHEY, CDR2 SMNVEV, per germline (reference sequence). The CDR3: CASSLSTSGENIQYF. In DNA form, the CDR3 reads TGTGCCAGCAGTTTATCGACTAGCGGGGAAAACATTCAGTACTTC.

Only a few counts were recorded for this clone. This same CDR3 is encoded by further DNA sequences in the sample. The rearrangement joins TRBV28 to TRBJ2-7; no clear D. The CDR3 spans 11 residues. Germline CDR1 reads MDHEN; CDR2 reads SYDVKM. Trimming took off 3 bases at V and 4 bases at J, with 4 bases between the two ends. The CDR3 loop reads CASSFLYEQYF. The CDR3 nucleotides read TGTGCCAGCAGTTTTTTATACGAGCAGTACTTC.

The gene calls are TRBV29-1 and TRBJ2-3; D is unresolved. CDR3 length: 13 residues. V was pared by 1 base and J by 6 bases, with 11 bases between. Germline-derived CDR1 and CDR2 are SQVTM and ANQGSEA. DNA for the CDR3: TGCAGCGTTGAAGTTCTAGAGGAGGATACGCAGTATTTT. Amino acids: CSVEVLEEDTQYF.

The chain links TRBV7-9 to TRBJ2-1, with 7 bases identical to TRBD1. CDR1 and CDR2 (germline): SEHNR, FQNEAQ (reference sequence). The CDR3 length is 13 residues. The V segment lost 5 bases and the J segment 7 bases; nucleotides outside the gene matches: 5. The DNA for the CDR3 is TGTGCCAGCAGCGGGGGACAGACTAATGAGCAGTTCTTC. It specifies CASSGGQTNEQFF.

This clone was seen only a few times. The chain uses TRBV29-1 and TRBJ2-1; 10 bases match TRBD1. Germline lookup yields CDR1 SQVTM and CDR2 ANQGSEA. After removal of 4 bases from V and 4 bases from J, the junction contained 4 bases not matched to a gene. This CDR3 is 14 amino acids long. DNA for the CDR3: TGCAGCGTTGGACCGGGACAGGGGTACAATGAGCAGTTCTTC. Translated: CSVGPGQGYNEQFF.

This sequence joins TRBV13 and TRBJ2-5; D gene unclear. The V end lost 2 bases, the J end lost 5 bases, and 12 bases lay between the germline ends. The CDR3 spans 14 residues. Germline V gene data show CDR1 as PRHDT and CDR2 as FYEKMQ (reference sequence). In DNA form, the CDR3 reads TGTGCCAGCAGCTTATCTCAGCCCCAGGAGACCCAGTACTTC. This sequence encodes CASSLSQPQETQYF.

Turning to this clone: At the DNA level, this CDR3 is encoded by other sequences in the same sample as well. The CDR3, as DNA: TGCAGCGTTGAAGGTGGACTGAATACCATATATTTT. It codes for CSVEGGLNTIYF. The genes are TRBV29-1 and TRBJ1-3; D ambiguous. Germline V gives CDR1 SQVTM, CDR2 ANQGSEA. Deletions cut 1 base from V and 10 bases from J, with 11 bases between. This CDR3 contains 12 residues.

The table lists this clone with a few counts. J is TRBJ2-1 and V is TRBV5-6; 9 bases map to TRBD2. The V gene's germline CDR1 is SGHDT and CDR2 YYEEEE. The CDR3 has 14 amino acids. The J segment lost 5 bases and the V segment lost 0 bases, leaving 0 bases of the junction unmatched. The CDR3 coding sequence is TGTGCCAGCAGCTTGGGACTAGCGGACAATGAGCAGTTCTTC. This gives the protein CASSLGLADNEQFF.

The chain carries TRBV27 and TRBJ1-5; tentative D call: TRBD1 (6 bases). The V gene's germline CDR1 is MNHEY and CDR2 SMNVEV (reference sequence). The CDR3 loop spans 13 amino acids. Trimming cost V 4 bases and J 2 bases, with 6 bases left between them. CDR3 in amino acids: CASSWTGNQPQHF. The DNA for the CDR3 is TGTGCCAGCAGTTGGACAGGCAATCAGCCCCAGCATTTT.

This chain links TRBV27 with TRBJ2-7; 9 bases align to TRBD1. The CDR3 has 14 residues. The J segment lost 3 bases and the V segment lost 3 bases, leaving 3 bases of the junction unmatched. From germline, CDR1 is MNHEY and CDR2 SMNVEV (reference sequence). CDR3 residues: CASSFGTGHYEQYF. The DNA of the CDR3 is TGTGCCAGCAGTTTCGGGACAGGGCACTACGAGCAGTACTTC.

The chain employs TRBV25-1 and TRBJ1-2; 9 bases map to TRBD1. Unmatched junction bases numbered 3, after V lost 6 bases and J lost 4 bases. CDR1 and CDR2 (germline): MGHDK, SYGVNS. There are 13 residues in the CDR3. CDR3 residues: CASSLTGGYGYTF. The CDR3 nucleotides are TGTGCCAGCAGCCTGACAGGGGGCTATGGCTACACCTTC.

V usage is TRBV29-1 and J usage is TRBJ1-2; weak D call: TRBD1 (6 bases). V was shortened by 6 bases and J by 7 bases, with 18 bases between the two germline ends. The germline V gene has CDR1 SQVTM and CDR2 ANQGSEA. The CDR3 is 13 amino acids. For the CDR3, the DNA is TGCAGCGTGGAGGCAGGGGAGAGGACTGGCTACACCTTC. The encoded protein is CSVEAGERTGYTF.

The J gene is TRBJ2-1, the V gene TRBV29-1; D gene ambiguous. V lost 5 bases, J lost 13 bases, and 15 bases lay in between. Germline V CDR1 and CDR2: SQVTM, ANQGSEA. The CDR3 runs to 11 residues. The CDR3: CSVFLTVGQFF. The CDR3 nucleotides read TGCAGCGTTTTCCTGACTGTTGGCCAGTTCTTC.

The V call is TRBV29-1, the J call TRBJ1-2; possibly TRBD1 for D (5 bases). The CDR3 consists of 13 residues. V lost 6 bases to trimming and J lost 7 bases, with 18 bases between them. Germline assignment: CDR1 SQVTM and CDR2 ANQGSEA. CDR3 sequence (DNA): TGCAGCGTACGGAGTGACCGTGGGGGTGGCTACACCTTC. Residues: CSVRSDRGGGYTF. The variable domain in full, with the rest retrieved from reference TRBV29-1 and TRBJ1-2, is SAVISQKPSRDICQRGTSLTIQCQVDSQVTMMFWYRQQPGQSLTLIATANQGSEATYESGFVIDKFPISRPNLTFSTLTVSNMSPEDSSIYLCSVRSDRGGGYTFGSGTRLTVV.

This clone has more than one count but fewer than ten. V usage is TRBV29-1 and J usage is TRBJ2-7, with 7 nucleotides matching TRBD2. The CDR3 is 14 amino acids. Germline CDR1 reads SQVTM; CDR2 reads ANQGSEA. V lost 0 bases to trimming and J lost 3 bases; unmatched junction nucleotides: 5. Written as DNA, the CDR3 is TGCAGCGTTGAAGATCGCAGGGAGGGCTACGAGCAGTACTTC. Protein product: CSVEDRREGYEQYF.

The chain uses TRBV7-8 and TRBJ1-4; weak D call: TRBD1 (6 bases). The V end was cut by 5 bases, the J end by 8 bases, with 18 bases between. Per germline, CDR1 SGHVS and CDR2 FQNEAQ. This CDR3 spans 15 amino acids. The CDR3 DNA sequence: TGTGCCAGCAGCCCGTTGACAGGAGTGAACGAAAAACTGTTTTTT. It yields the protein CASSPLTGVNEKLFF.

There are a few counts of this clone. The CDR3 sequence: CASSRDEGQWEWDEQFF. In DNA form, the CDR3 reads TGTGCCAGCAGCCGGGACGAAGGACAGTGGGAATGGGATGAGCAGTTCTTC. The rearrangement links TRBV14 to TRBJ2-1, with D perhaps TRBD1 (6 bases). Per the germline V gene, CDR1 is SGHDN and CDR2 is FVKESK. Deletions cut 4 bases from V and 8 bases from J, with 24 bases between. This CDR3 spans 17 amino acids.

This clone is a singleton in its sample. The chain joins TRBV4-3 to TRBJ2-1; a possible D gene is TRBD2 (6 bases). CDR3 size: 15 residues. V was pared by 3 bases and J by 6 bases, with 15 bases between. Germline V lookup: CDR1 LGHNA, CDR2 YSLEER. The CDR3 sequence: CASSQDYQFANEQFF. As DNA, the CDR3 is TGCGCCAGCAGCCAGGACTACCAATTCGCCAATGAGCAGTTCTTC.

The J gene is TRBJ2-5, the V gene TRBV10-3; 11 bases line up with TRBD1. Germline-derived CDR1 and CDR2 are ENHRY and SYGVKD. Losses at the gene ends were 5 bases for V and 4 bases for J; bases not matched to a gene: 6. CDR3 length: 15 residues. DNA of the CDR3: TGTGCCATCAGTACCGGGACAGGGGGTCTAGAGACCCAGTACTTC. Amino acid sequence: CAISTGTGGLETQYF.

The V gene is TRBV7-9, the J gene TRBJ1-1; 9 bases are a match to TRBD1. The CDR3 consists of 12 residues. Germline V gene lookup returns CDR1 SEHNR and CDR2 FQNEAQ (reference sequence). The V and J ends lost 8 bases and 6 bases, in that order; junction bases with no gene match: 4. This CDR3 reads CASGQGSPEAFF. Here the CDR3 DNA reads TGTGCCAGCGGACAGGGGAGCCCTGAAGCTTTCTTT.

This clone was seen just once. The chain combines TRBV6-5 with TRBJ2-5; 7 positions match TRBD2. The CDR3 is made up of 15 amino acids. In germline, CDR1 is MNHEY, CDR2 SVGAGI. V shed 5 bases and J 4 bases; nucleotides not matched to a gene: 10. The CDR3 loop is CASSPIGGTSETQYF. The DNA for the CDR3 is TGTGCCAGCAGTCCTATCGGGGGGACGTCAGAGACCCAGTACTTC.

This rearrangement joins TRBV11-2 to TRBJ2-7, with TRBD2 matching over 8 bases. This CDR3 region has 14 residues. CDR1 and CDR2 from the germline V gene are SGHAT and FQNNGV. Germline trimming cut 1 base from V and 3 bases from J; bases unmatched to any gene: 2. The CDR3 DNA sequence: TGTGCCAGCAGCTTAGCGGGAGGGCGCTACGAGCAGTACTTC. Translated: CASSLAGGRYEQYF.

This clone has a handful of counts. This sequence joins TRBV29-1 and TRBJ2-1; either TRBD1 or TRBD2 may fit D (5 bases each). Germline values: CDR1 SQVTM, CDR2 ANQGSEA. Trimming removed 2 bases from V and 6 bases from J, with 8 bases in between. This CDR3 has 12 amino acids. CDR3 loop: CSVETGTNEQFF. In DNA form, the CDR3 reads TGCAGCGTTGAAACCGGGACCAATGAGCAGTTCTTC.